This is a list of T cell receptor beta chains from one sample in a study of identifying expanded T cells in peripheral blood. Here immunoSEQ multiplex PCR was the method, and the copy in TCRdb shows in-frame clones only, minus some. The profile shows approximately 90,000 clones, approximately 84% of them singletons. Sequenced: blood. The receptors derive from a person aged 18 to 70 in good health. CDR3s include the opening cysteine and the closing phenylalanine or tryptophan. The D gene is left open where the match is weak. Size tells how often a clone was seen (once, few, many) or the class of an expanded clone, and some rows leave it out.

>14|TRBV2|-|TRBJ1-1|-
CASSEEGEMTEAFF
TGTGCCAGCAGTGAAGAAGGGGAGATGACTGAAGCTTTCTTT
>15|TRBV4-3|-|TRBJ2-1|-
CASSQDLDRQNEQFF
TGCGCCAGCAGCCAAGATTTAGACAGGCAAAATGAGCAGTTCTTC
>12|TRBV4-3|-|TRBJ2-1|-
CASSHQGAEQFF
TGCGCCAGCAGCCACCAGGGTGCTGAGCAGTTCTTC
>17|TRBV4-3|-|TRBJ1-2|TRBD1
CASSQAANRGRLYGYTF
TGCGCCAGCAGCCAAGCCGCTAACAGGGGTCGACTCTATGGCTACACCTTC
>16|TRBV5-4|-|TRBJ2-3|TRBD1
CASGPSTGLSTDTQYF
TGTGCCAGCGGTCCCTCGACAGGGCTGAGCACAGATACGCAGTATTTT
>17|TRBV10-2|-|TRBJ2-1|TRBD2
CASSGFRLALDDNEQFF
TGCGCCAGCAGTGGGTTCCGACTAGCCCTCGACGATAATGAGCAGTTCTTC
>13|TRBV2|few|TRBJ1-6|-
CASSEGGYSPLHF
TGTGCCAGCAGTGAGGGGGGGTACTCACCCCTCCACTTT
>16|TRBV7-9|medium-sized|TRBJ1-1|-
CASSLEGGRGNTEAFF
TGTGCCAGCAGCTTAGAAGGTGGGCGGGGGAACACTGAAGCTTTCTTT
>14|TRBV19|-|TRBJ2-7|TRBD1
CASSSGGSYYEQYF
TGTGCCAGTAGCTCAGGGGGTTCTTACTACGAGCAGTACTTC
>13|TRBV7-8|-|TRBJ2-7|-
CASSLGPSYEQYF
TGTGCCAGCAGCTTAGGCCCCTCATACGAGCAGTACTTC
>13|TRBV5-6|-|TRBJ1-1|TRBD1
CASTGTGLSEAFF
TGTGCCAGCACAGGGACAGGCCTTTCTGAAGCTTTCTTT
>11|TRBV19|-|TRBJ2-1|-
CASRAGNEQFF
TGTGCCAGTAGGGCGGGCAATGAGCAGTTCTTC
>15|TRBV6-5|-|TRBJ1-2|TRBD1
CASSPGTGDSAGYTF
TGTGCCAGCAGTCCCGGGACAGGGGATTCGGCTGGCTACACCTTC
>16|TRBV7-9|once|TRBJ2-2|-
CASSSITGPRSGELFF
TGTGCCAGCAGCTCTATTACCGGGCCGCGGTCCGGGGAGCTGTTTTTT
>15|TRBV21-1|-|TRBJ1-2|-
CASSPNPGEDYGYTF
TGTGCCAGCAGCCCTAACCCAGGGGAGGACTATGGCTACACCTTC
>14|TRBV5-1|-|TRBJ2-3|-
CASSLAGTTDTQYF
TGCGCCAGCAGCTTGGCCGGGACCACAGATACGCAGTATTTT
>14|TRBV6-4|-|TRBJ2-2|-
CASRAWDATGELFF
TGTGCCAGCAGAGCTTGGGACGCCACCGGGGAGCTGTTTTTT
>15|TRBV5-1|-|TRBJ1-2|TRBD1
CASSLSDRGIHGYTF
TGCGCCAGCAGCCTCTCGGACAGGGGAATTCATGGCTACACCTTC
>13|TRBV7-9|-|TRBJ1-6|-
CASSLIAGSPLHF
TGTGCCAGCAGCTTAATTGCAGGGTCACCCCTCCACTTT
>17|TRBV14|-|TRBJ1-2|TRBD1
CASSRNDRGRRNYGYTF
TGTGCCAGCAGCCGCAATGACAGGGGGCGGAGGAACTATGGCTACACCTTC
>14|TRBV14|-|TRBJ2-1|TRBD2
CASSLTSGLNEQFF
TGTGCCAGCAGCCTGACTAGCGGCCTCAATGAGCAGTTCTTC
>13|TRBV15|-|TRBJ2-3|-
CATSRDPVHTQYF
TGTGCCACCAGCAGAGACCCGGTCCATACGCAGTATTTT
>13|TRBV11-2|once|TRBJ2-5|TRBD1
CASRQTGEETQYF
TGTGCCAGCAGGCAGACAGGGGAAGAGACCCAGTACTTC
>14|TRBV15|-|TRBJ1-6|-
CATSSDSYNSPLHF
TGTGCCACCAGCAGCGACTCCTATAATTCACCCCTCCACTTT
>11|TRBV19|once|TRBJ2-2|-
CATTESGELFF
TGTGCCACCACGGAGAGCGGGGAGCTGTTTTTT
>16|TRBV5-1|-|TRBJ2-5|TRBD2
CASSLESSGAQETQYF
TGCGCCAGCAGCTTGGAAAGTAGCGGGGCACAAGAGACCCAGTACTTC
>15|TRBV19|-|TRBJ1-2|-
CASSPVTGDDYGYTF
TGTGCCAGTAGTCCGGTGACGGGGGACGACTATGGCTACACCTTC
>16|TRBV7-9|-|TRBJ2-7|-
CASSSPRRKGGYEQYF
TGTGCCAGCAGCTCACCCCGGAGGAAGGGTGGGTACGAGCAGTACTTC
>16|TRBV9|-|TRBJ1-2|-
CASSVGWQSPTRGYTF
TGTGCCAGCAGCGTAGGTTGGCAGTCTCCCACTAGGGGCTACACCTTC
>14|TRBV6-6|-|TRBJ1-2|TRBD1
CASRGQGAQLGYTF
TGTGCCAGCAGGGGACAGGGGGCGCAGCTCGGCTACACCTTC
>15|TRBV11-2|-|TRBJ1-2|-
CASSLEYSGANGYTF
TGTGCCAGCAGCTTAGAGTATTCGGGGGCTAATGGCTACACCTTC
>16|TRBV2|-|TRBJ1-2|-
CASSGAERGINYGYTF
TGTGCCAGCAGTGGGGCAGAGAGGGGAATCAACTATGGCTACACCTTC
>13|TRBV29-1|few|TRBJ2-5|-
CSVRTTIRETQYF
TGCAGCGTTCGGACAACAATAAGAGAGACCCAGTACTTC
>14|TRBV19|few|TRBJ1-6|-
CASTYSSYNSPLHF
TGTGCCAGTACCTACAGCTCCTATAATTCACCCCTCCACTTT
>15|TRBV5-1|-|TRBJ1-1|-
CASSGGHQGNYEAFF
TGCGCCAGCAGCGGGGGACACCAGGGGAATTATGAAGCTTTCTTT
>14|TRBV6-5|-|TRBJ1-2|-
CASSRLPGSDGYTF
TGTGCCAGCAGTAGACTCCCGGGTTCGGATGGCTACACCTTC
>15|TRBV14|-|TRBJ2-3|-
CASSRKGGPTDTQYF
TGTGCCAGCAGCAGAAAAGGGGGGCCGACAGATACGCAGTATTTT
>13|TRBV6-6|-|TRBJ1-1|-
CASSPWGLTEAFF
TGTGCCAGCAGCCCTTGGGGCCTCACTGAAGCTTTCTTT
>13|TRBV2|-|TRBJ1-4|-
CASNGATNEKLFF
TGTGCCAGCAACGGAGCAACTAATGAAAAACTGTTTTTT
>15|TRBV6-5|-|TRBJ2-5|-
CASSYGTAYQETQYF
TGTGCCAGCAGTTACGGAACAGCCTACCAAGAGACCCAGTACTTC
>15|TRBV6-1|-|TRBJ1-6|-
CAAHVTLSYNSPLHF
TGTGCCGCCCATGTGACCCTCTCCTATAATTCACCCCTCCACTTT
>21|TRBV14|-|TRBJ2-3|-
CASSPNPGQSRELYSVDTQYF
TGTGCCAGCAGCCCAAACCCGGGGCAGAGCAGGGAATTGTATTCTGTTGATACGCAGTATTTT
>17|TRBV5-1|-|TRBJ1-4|TRBD1
CASSLASQGAWNEKLFF
TGCGCCAGCAGCTTGGCCTCGCAGGGGGCGTGGAATGAAAAACTGTTTTTT
>16|TRBV6-6|-|TRBJ1-2|TRBD1
CASSRDRGDDNYGYTF
TGTGCCAGCAGTAGGGACAGGGGGGATGATAACTATGGCTACACCTTC
>13|TRBV18|-|TRBJ1-1|-
CASSPQGSTEAFF
TGTGCCAGCTCACCACAAGGGAGCACTGAAGCTTTCTTT
>12|TRBV29-1|-|TRBJ1-2|-
CSVPDSGYGYTF
TGCAGCGTTCCCGACAGCGGCTATGGCTACACCTTC
>14|TRBV7-2|-|TRBJ2-2|-
CASSLASPSGELFF
TGTGCCAGCAGCTTAGCGTCTCCCTCCGGGGAGCTGTTTTTT
>16|TRBV19|-|TRBJ1-3|TRBD1
CASSKTGGPSGNTIYF
TGTGCCAGTAGCAAGACAGGGGGCCCTTCTGGAAACACCATATATTTT
>15|TRBV7-2|-|TRBJ2-1|-
CASGPGLGIYNEQFF
TGTGCCAGCGGCCCTGGTTTGGGGATTTACAATGAGCAGTTCTTC
>13|TRBV6-5|-|TRBJ2-7|-
CASSFHRAGEQYF
TGTGCCAGCAGTTTCCACAGGGCAGGCGAGCAGTACTTC
>15|TRBV6-1|few|TRBJ2-7|-
CASSATGYNSYEQYF
TGTGCCAGCAGTGCCACAGGATATAACTCCTACGAGCAGTACTTC
>14|TRBV11-3|-|TRBJ2-1|TRBD1
CASSLTGSYNEQFF
TGTGCCAGCAGCTTGACAGGGTCCTACAATGAGCAGTTCTTC
>17|TRBV7-9|once|TRBJ1-1|TRBD1
CASSSPAQGAVDTEAFF
TGTGCCAGCAGTTCACCTGCACAGGGGGCGGTGGACACTGAAGCTTTCTTT
>15|TRBV5-1|-|TRBJ1-1|TRBD1
CASSFFSGTGAEAFF
TGCGCCAGCAGCTTCTTCTCCGGGACAGGGGCTGAAGCTTTCTTT
>15|TRBV7-3|-|TRBJ1-2|-
CASSLNGQLDYGYTF
TGTGCCAGCAGCTTAAATGGACAGTTGGACTATGGCTACACCTTC
>14|TRBV7-6|-|TRBJ2-3|-
CASSPAGGADTQYF
TGTGCCAGCAGCCCCGCCGGGGGTGCGGATACGCAGTATTTT
>15|TRBV2|-|TRBJ1-5|-
CASQTQGHPNQPQHF
TGTGCCAGCCAAACTCAGGGACACCCCAATCAGCCCCAGCATTTT
>17|TRBV14|few|TRBJ2-3|-
CASSQALGAIQSDTQYF
TGTGCCAGCAGCCAAGCTTTGGGGGCCATTCAGTCGGATACGCAGTATTTT